These T cell receptor beta chains were read from a single sample in a study of monozygotic twins with inflammatory bowel disease. For each CDR3 protein, TCRdb gives one entry from its re-call of the 5' RACE reads, without DNA. Here the sample table reports 190,000 or so distinct CDR3 sequences. Material: blood. These receptors came from a human donor with ulcerative colitis or Crohn's disease, or a healthy co-twin of an affected twin (not recorded which). The CDR3 runs from the conserved cysteine through the conserved F or W. Fields, in order: V gene, J gene, CDR3 protein.

>TRBV12-3/TRBV12-4|TRBJ1-2
CASSSGGRDGYTF
>TRBV6-6|TRBJ1-1
CASSYSTGSSLAFF
>TRBV5-5|TRBJ1-5
CASSFQGLSNQPQHF
>TRBV5-1|TRBJ1-1
CASSQRHESFEAFF
>TRBV19|TRBJ1-1
CASSIGVRVAEAFF
>TRBV5-5|TRBJ1-5
CASSLAMGGSNQPQHF
>TRBV27|TRBJ2-7
CASAPLGYEQYF
>TRBV3-1|TRBJ2-3
CASSQGPGVADTQYF
>TRBV19|TRBJ2-6
CASSPPGTTASGANVLTF
>TRBV7-2|TRBJ1-6
CASSLQGGGDSPLHF
>TRBV20-1|TRBJ2-7
CSAPTFTSGGARYEQYF
>TRBV5-1|TRBJ2-5
CASSLIRTGETQYF
>TRBV7-7|TRBJ2-5
CASSPQVAGPVTQYF
>TRBV5-1|TRBJ2-5
CASSRTSAEETQYF
>TRBV27|TRBJ1-5
CASKPMTGNQPQHF
>TRBV9|TRBJ1-1
CASSGGQGTEAFF